The clone carrying this TCR beta chain appeared many times. The antigen remains undetermined. Per the germline V gene, CDR1 is LGHNA and CDR2 is YSLEER. This CDR3 spans 14 amino acids. Trimming removed 0 bases from V and 6 bases from J, with 12 bases in between. The record originates from a study of identical twins. Study-level points and caveats: There was an excess of low generation probability in the out-of-frame alpha sequences that twins shared. For zero-insertion analyses, partial confounding could come from invariant MAIT and iNKT cells.

A universal primer site was created by template switching, with the cDNA bearing unique molecular identifiers. Each CDR3 protein is one row after TCRdb ran MiXCR on the 5' RACE reads. The sample shows roughly 280,000 distinct CDR3 sequences, 7.5% to 9.5% of them seen only once. This sample was shared with a second study, whose subject was yellow fever vaccine responses in identical twins.

The sample comprised CD8+ T cells sorted from blood. The origin of this receptor is a woman under 30 in good health. V is TRBV4-3 and J is TRBJ2-7; D is uncertain. In DNA, the CDR3 is TGCGCCAGCAGCCAAGATCTAGTTATAAGCGAGCAGTACTTC. Translation gives CASSQDLVISEQYF.